This entry lists 24 T cell receptor beta chains sequenced from one sample in a study of blood T cell repertoires in COVID-19. Data came from immunoSEQ multiplex PCR; TCRdb stores just in-frame clones and leaves some out. The data show hundreds of thousands of clones, about 88% seen once. Sample: PBMCs or T cells enriched from blood (not recorded which). These receptors were taken from a man aged 55-75 years who had recovered from COVID-19.

The CDR3 DNA reads as TGTGCCAGCAGTTTGAGGGTGAAAACAGGGAAGGCTTTCTTT. Encoded protein: CASSLRVKTGKAFF. This chain joins TRBV27 and TRBJ1-1, with D tentatively TRBD1 (6 bases). Deletions cut 3 bases from V and 11 bases from J, with 19 bases between. CDR1 is MNHEY and CDR2 is SMNVEV in the germline V gene (reference sequence). This CDR3 has 14 amino acids.

The chain uses TRBV5-1 and TRBJ2-1; 8 positions match TRBD2. V lost 4 bases to trimming and J lost 2 bases; unmatched junction nucleotides: 5. The CDR3 length is 15 residues. CDR1 is SGHRS and CDR2 is YFSETQ in the germline V gene. The CDR3 nucleotides are TGCGCCAGCAGCCCGCTTAGCGGGGCCTACAATGAGCAGTTCTTC. Translating it yields CASSPLSGAYNEQFF.

This clone was seen more than once but under ten times. The chain couples TRBV9 to TRBJ2-3; 9 nucleotides agree with TRBD2. V was clipped by 7 bases and J by 2 bases; unmatched bases: 2. Germline assignment: CDR1 SGDLS and CDR2 YYNGEE. The CDR3 contains 13 residues. Written as DNA, the CDR3 is TGTGCCAGCTCTAGCGGGGTCACAGATACGCAGTATTTT. Protein: CASSSGVTDTQYF.

This clone has a single count. The rearrangement uses TRBV7-9 and TRBJ2-2, with 9 bases that match TRBD1. Germline CDR1 reads SEHNR; CDR2 reads FQNEAQ (reference sequence). The CDR3 has 16 amino acids. The J segment lost 7 bases and the V segment lost 4 bases, leaving 10 bases of the junction unmatched. The chain's CDR3 is CASSSLNRGLGGELFF. The CDR3 nucleotides read TGTGCCAGCAGCTCCCTCAACAGGGGGCTAGGCGGGGAGCTGTTTTTT.

The sample holds a few counts of this clone. This chain joins TRBV19 and TRBJ1-2; 8 positions match TRBD1. Per the germline V gene, CDR1 is LNHDA and CDR2 is SQIVND (reference sequence). The CDR3 consists of 15 residues. V lost 7 bases and J lost 4; bases outside the gene matches: 11. The CDR3 DNA reads as TGTGCCAGTAATTTTGGACAGGGATACTCCTATGGCTACACCTTC. As protein: CASNFGQGYSYGYTF.

Notes on this clone: This is likely a read error, given that the CDR3 carries no conserved phenylalanine or tryptophan at its end. Because the CDR3's place on the DNA is in doubt, the DNA is left out and the CDR3 is given as listed by TCRdb. V usage is TRBV2 and J usage is TRBJ2-7; the table assigns TRBD1, which was not confirmed against the DNA. The V gene's germline CDR1 is SNHLY and CDR2 FYNNEI. The CDR3 spans 11 amino acids, including both terminal residues. The CDR3 loop is CASSEFDRMGL.

This clone occurred a few times. The V gene is TRBV19, the J gene TRBJ1-2, with D unresolved. Trimming left V 3 bases short and J 4 bases short, with 12 bases between. This CDR3 contains 14 residues. The germline V gene encodes CDR1 LNHDA and CDR2 SQIVND (reference sequence). The CDR3 region has the DNA TGTGCCAGTAGTATTTCAGCAGGTGGCTATGGCTACACCTTC. It is translated as CASSISAGGYGYTF.

The genes are TRBV6-4 and TRBJ2-7, with 9 positions matching TRBD2. Trimming cost V 6 bases and J 3 bases; bases outside gene matches: 9. The CDR3 contains 15 residues. The V gene's germline CDR1 is MRHNA and CDR2 SNTAGT. CDR3 DNA sequence: TGTGCCAGCAGGGGGAGTCCTAGCGGGGACTACGAGCAGTACTTC. Its protein product is CASRGSPSGDYEQYF.

The CDR3 region is CASSGPGDYGYTF. CDR3 sequence (DNA): TGTGCCAGCAGTGGTCCAGGGGACTATGGCTACACCTTC. The chain employs TRBV2 and TRBJ1-2; the D gene is possibly TRBD1 (6 bases). In germline, CDR1 is SNHLY, CDR2 FYNNEI. V shed 4 bases and J shed 3 bases, with 9 bases lying between them. The CDR3 consists of 13 residues.

This chain uses TRBV11-1 with TRBJ1-5; perhaps TRBD1 as D (6 bases). CDR3 size: 14 residues. The V gene's germline CDR1 is SGHAT and CDR2 FQDESV (reference sequence). Trimming shortened V by 4 bases and J by 3 bases, and 10 bases separated the two germline ends. The CDR3 DNA reads TGTGCCAGCAGCTCGACAGGATACAATCAGCCCCAGCATTTT. Translating gives CASSSTGYNQPQHF.

The chain couples TRBV4-2 to TRBJ2-2, with TRBD2 identical over 11 bases. V lost 1 base, J lost 6 bases, and 1 base stayed unmatched. In germline, CDR1 is LGHNA, CDR2 YNFKEQ. The CDR3 runs to 15 residues. The CDR3 region is CASSQALAGAGELFF. In DNA form, the CDR3 reads TGTGCCAGCAGCCAAGCACTAGCGGGAGCCGGGGAGCTGTTTTTT.

The J gene is TRBJ2-3, the V gene TRBV7-2; 7 nucleotides align to TRBD2. The CDR3 is made up of 12 amino acids. After removal of 6 bases from V and 7 bases from J, the junction contained 4 bases not matched to a gene. Germline V gene sequence: CDR1 SGHTA, CDR2 FQGNSA. The DNA of the CDR3 is TGTGCCAGCAGATCTAGCGGAAATACGCAGTATTTT. It specifies CASRSSGNTQYF.

This chain joins TRBV19 and TRBJ2-1; 9 bases fit TRBD1. V lost 6 bases to trimming and J lost 2 bases; unmatched junction nucleotides: 8. Germline loops: CDR1 LNHDA, CDR2 SQIVND (reference sequence). This CDR3 spans 16 amino acids. The DNA for the CDR3 is TGTGCCAGTAGCCCGGGACAGGGAAATACCTACAATGAGCAGTTCTTC. Translation gives CASSPGQGNTYNEQFF.

The sample holds one count of this clone. The rearrangement joins TRBV7-9 to TRBJ2-5; 11 nucleotides agree with TRBD1. Germline-derived CDR1 and CDR2 are SEHNR and FQNEAQ (reference sequence). This CDR3 region has 16 residues. The V and J ends lost 5 bases and 2 bases, in that order; junction bases with no gene match: 7. The CDR3 DNA reads TGTGCCAGCAGCGCCTCCGGGACAGGGGGACAAGAGACCCAGTACTTC. Its translation is CASSASGTGGQETQYF.

The chain combines TRBV5-1 with TRBJ2-5; TRBD2 agrees at 9 bases. This CDR3 region has 14 residues. Trimming removed 2 bases from V and 4 bases from J; junction bases left unmatched: 3. Germline CDR1 and CDR2: SGHRS and YFSETQ. The DNA for the CDR3 is TGCGCCAGCAGCTTAGGGACTAGCAGAGAGACCCAGTACTTC. Translating gives CASSLGTSRETQYF.

The chain combines TRBV27 with TRBJ2-7, with D perhaps TRBD2 (6 bases). Trimming stripped 1 base from V and 3 bases from J, with 10 bases between. Germline V gives CDR1 MNHEY, CDR2 SMNVEV (reference sequence). This CDR3 region has 14 residues. The CDR3 nucleotides are TGTGCCAGCAGTTTATTTGCAGCGGGCTACGAGCAGTACTTC. Translating it yields CASSLFAAGYEQYF.

A single count supports this clone. This sequence joins TRBV7-2 and TRBJ2-1; 8 bases are a match to TRBD2. Germline CDR1 SGHTA, CDR2 FQGNSA. This CDR3 has 13 residues. The V gene end was trimmed by 5 bases and the J gene end by 9 bases; junction bases not matched to a gene: 6. The CDR3 here is CASSAGRALEQFF. As DNA, the CDR3 is TGTGCCAGCAGCGCCGGGAGGGCCCTTGAGCAGTTCTTC.

CDR3 region: CASSLVPGLGRELFF. The CDR3 coding sequence is TGTGCCAGCAGCTTAGTCCCGGGACTAGGTCGGGAGCTGTTTTTT. The chain links TRBV5-6 to TRBJ2-2; TRBD2 aligns across 8 bases. Germline CDR1 reads SGHDT; CDR2 reads YYEEEE. This CDR3 spans 15 amino acids. V lost 2 bases, J lost 9 bases, and 9 bases stayed unmatched.

The chain employs TRBV3-1 (or the pseudogene TRBV3-2) and TRBJ2-5; 11 bases fit TRBD1. The CDR3 is 17 amino acids. Germline V gene lookup returns CDR1 LGHDT and CDR2 YNNKEL (reference sequence). V shed 2 bases, J shed 6 bases, and the junction held 11 bases outside the gene matches. The CDR3 bases are TGTGCCAGCAGCCAACCACCCGGGACAGGGGGGATTAAGACCCAGTACTTC. Translation: CASSQPPGTGGIKTQYF.

In its sample, this clone was seen a few times. V usage is TRBV7-9 and J usage is TRBJ1-1; D not certain. This CDR3 has 14 amino acids. Germline assignment: CDR1 SEHNR and CDR2 FQNEAQ (reference sequence). Between the trimmed V and J ends, which lost 0 bases and 3 bases, there was a span of 8 bases. CDR3 DNA: TGTGCCAGCAGCTTAGCGCGGCGGGACACTGAAGCTTTCTTT. It codes for CASSLARRDTEAFF.

The chain is built from TRBV11-1 and TRBJ2-7; no reliable D call. The CDR3 covers 13 residues. Trimming cost V 5 bases and J 7 bases, with 15 bases left between them. CDR1 and CDR2 from the germline V gene are SGHAT and FQDESV (reference sequence). The CDR3 DNA sequence: TGTGCCAGCAGCCCCTTTTCTGCGAGGGAGCAGTACTTC. Translation gives CASSPFSAREQYF.

The genes are TRBV14 and TRBJ1-4; a possible D gene is TRBD1 (5 bases). CDR1 and CDR2 from the germline V gene are SGHDN and FVKESK. Trimming removed 0 bases from V and 5 bases from J, with 13 bases in between. There are 16 residues in the CDR3. CDR3 sequence reads: CASSQDQGLRNEKLFF. The CDR3 nucleotides are TGTGCCAGCAGCCAAGATCAGGGACTGAGAAATGAAAAACTGTTTTTT.

This rearrangement joins TRBV18 to TRBJ1-4; D gene unclear. V was trimmed by 0 bases and J by 7 bases, leaving 12 bases between them. The CDR3 consists of 15 residues. The germline gives CDR1 KGHSH, CDR2 LQKENI. In DNA, the CDR3 is TGTGCCAGCTCACCACCGGGAGGTAGCGGTGAAAAACTGTTTTTT. Its protein product is CASSPPGGSGEKLFF.

In regard to this clone: Other DNA sequences in the same sample also yield this CDR3. Here the CDR3 DNA reads TGTGCCAGCAGCTTAGATCAGGGGCACACAGATACGCAGTATTTT. Residues: CASSLDQGHTDTQYF. The chain uses TRBV11-2 and TRBJ2-3, with a weak D call TRBD1 (6 bases). The ends were cut back, 0 bases at V and 2 bases at J, with 9 bases in the middle. Per the germline V gene, CDR1 is SGHAT and CDR2 is FQNNGV. The CDR3 has 15 amino acids.